This TCR beta chain was documented in a study of blood T cell repertoires in COVID-19. Assay: immunoSEQ multiplex PCR; the TCRdb copy retains only in-frame clones and omits some. Here the sample spans some 160,000 clones, 80% being singletons. CDR1 and CDR2 (germline): SGHRS, YFSETQ. This CDR3 is built from 15 residues. The trim removed 4 bases at V and 5 bases at J, leaving 8 bases unmatched. This clone was counted a few times. Those enrolled, adults aged roughly 18 to 100 years, came from some 23 US areas. V usage is TRBV5-1 and J usage is TRBJ1-4; 7 nucleotides align to TRBD1. Input material: PBMCs or T cells enriched from blood (not recorded which). This receptor was identified in a woman aged 60-75 years who had recovered from COVID-19. As DNA, the CDR3 is TGCGCCAGCAGCCATGGACAGGCCCAAAATGAAAAACTGTTTTTT. Translation gives CASSHGQAQNEKLFF.